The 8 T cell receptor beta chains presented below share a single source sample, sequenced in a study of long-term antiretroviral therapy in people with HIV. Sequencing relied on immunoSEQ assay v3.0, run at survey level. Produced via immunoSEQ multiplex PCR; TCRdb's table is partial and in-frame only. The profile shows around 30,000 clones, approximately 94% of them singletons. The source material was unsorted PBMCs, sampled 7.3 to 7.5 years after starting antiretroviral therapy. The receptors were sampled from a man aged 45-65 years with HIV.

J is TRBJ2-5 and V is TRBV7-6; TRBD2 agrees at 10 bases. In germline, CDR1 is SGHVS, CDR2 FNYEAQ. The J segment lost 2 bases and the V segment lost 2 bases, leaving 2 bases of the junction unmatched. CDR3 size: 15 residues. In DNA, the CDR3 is TGTGCCAGCAGCTTAAATAGCGGGGGGCAAGAGACCCAGTACTTC. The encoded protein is CASSLNSGGQETQYF.

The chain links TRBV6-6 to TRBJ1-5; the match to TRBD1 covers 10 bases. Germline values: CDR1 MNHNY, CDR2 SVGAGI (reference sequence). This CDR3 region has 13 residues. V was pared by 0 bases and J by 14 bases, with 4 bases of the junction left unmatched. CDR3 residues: CASSYSSGTGEHF. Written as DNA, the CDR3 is TGTGCCAGCAGTTACTCGTCCGGGACAGGGGAGCATTTT.

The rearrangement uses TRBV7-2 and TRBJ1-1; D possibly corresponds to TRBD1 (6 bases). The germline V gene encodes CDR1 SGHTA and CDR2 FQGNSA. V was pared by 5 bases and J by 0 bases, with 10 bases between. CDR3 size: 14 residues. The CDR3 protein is CASSGGGLNTEAFF. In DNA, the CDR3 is TGTGCCAGCAGCGGAGGGGGTTTGAACACTGAAGCTTTCTTT.

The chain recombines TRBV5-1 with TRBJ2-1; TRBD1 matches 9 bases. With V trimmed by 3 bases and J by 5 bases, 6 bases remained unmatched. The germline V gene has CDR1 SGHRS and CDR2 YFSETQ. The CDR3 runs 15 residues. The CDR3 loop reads CASSSGQGSDNEQFF. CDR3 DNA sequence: TGCGCCAGCAGCTCCGGACAGGGGTCCGACAATGAGCAGTTCTTC.

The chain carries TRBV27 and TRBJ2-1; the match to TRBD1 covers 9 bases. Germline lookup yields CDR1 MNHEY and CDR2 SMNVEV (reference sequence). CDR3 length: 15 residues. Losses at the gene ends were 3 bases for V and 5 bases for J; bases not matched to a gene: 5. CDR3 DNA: TGTGCCAGCAGTTTCACCGGGACAGGGAACAATGAGCAGTTCTTC. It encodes CASSFTGTGNNEQFF.

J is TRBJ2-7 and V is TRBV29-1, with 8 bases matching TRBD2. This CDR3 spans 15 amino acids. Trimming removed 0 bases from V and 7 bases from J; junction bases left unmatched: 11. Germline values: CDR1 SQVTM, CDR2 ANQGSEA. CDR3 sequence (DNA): TGCAGCGTTGAAGATTCAACGGGGGGGCCTGGGGAGCAGTACTTC. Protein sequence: CSVEDSTGGPGEQYF.

CDR3 DNA sequence: TGTGCCAGCAGCCCAAGACAGGGGGGACCGCCCGGGGAGCTGTTTTTT. It translates to CASSPRQGGPPGELFF. The gene calls are TRBV9 and TRBJ2-2; TRBD1 matches 9 bases. The CDR3 spans 16 residues. V lost 4 bases to trimming and J lost 6 bases; unmatched junction nucleotides: 10. Germline V gene data show CDR1 as SGDLS and CDR2 as YYNGEE.

The CDR3 DNA is TGCGCCAGCAGCCAAGTCCAGTTCACAGATACGCAGTATTTT. Translating gives CASSQVQFTDTQYF. The chain uses TRBV4-1 and TRBJ2-3; no clear D. The CDR3 has 14 amino acids. V was cut by 1 base and J by 2 bases, with 7 bases left in between. Germline V CDR1 and CDR2: MGHRA, YSYEKL.